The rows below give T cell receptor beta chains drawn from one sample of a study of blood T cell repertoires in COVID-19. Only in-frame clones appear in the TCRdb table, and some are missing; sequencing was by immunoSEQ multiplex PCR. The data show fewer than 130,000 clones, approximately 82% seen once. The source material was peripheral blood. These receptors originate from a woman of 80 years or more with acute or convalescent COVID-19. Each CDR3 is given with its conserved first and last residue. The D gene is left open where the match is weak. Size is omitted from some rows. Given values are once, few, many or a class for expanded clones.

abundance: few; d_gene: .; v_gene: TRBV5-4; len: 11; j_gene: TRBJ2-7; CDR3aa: CASSLFDEQYF; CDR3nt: TGTGCCAGCAGCTTGTTCGACGAGCAGTACTTC
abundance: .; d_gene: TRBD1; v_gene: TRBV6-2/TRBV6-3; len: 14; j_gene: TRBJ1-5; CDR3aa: CASSYSAGGLSQHF; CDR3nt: TGTGCCAGCAGTTACTCGGCAGGGGGGCTATCCCAGCATTTT
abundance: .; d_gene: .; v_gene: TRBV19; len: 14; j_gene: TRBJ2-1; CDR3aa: CASKGYLADNEQFF; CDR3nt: TGTGCCAGTAAAGGATACCTAGCAGACAATGAGCAGTTCTTC
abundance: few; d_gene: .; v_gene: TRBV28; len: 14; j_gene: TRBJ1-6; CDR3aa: CASSYLQGNSPLHF; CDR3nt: TGTGCCAGCAGTTATTTGCAGGGGAATTCACCCCTCCACTTT
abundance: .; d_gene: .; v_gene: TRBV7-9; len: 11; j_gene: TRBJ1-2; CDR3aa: CASSLGDGYTF; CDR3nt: TGTGCCAGCAGCTTAGGAGATGGCTACACCTTC
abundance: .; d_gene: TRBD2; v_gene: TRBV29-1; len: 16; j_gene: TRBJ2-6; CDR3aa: CSFTGAGVSGANVLTF; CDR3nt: TGCAGCTTTACTGGGGCGGGGGTCTCTGGGGCCAACGTCCTGACTTTC
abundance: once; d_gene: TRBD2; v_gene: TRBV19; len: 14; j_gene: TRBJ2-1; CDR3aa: CASSGAGGPNEQFF; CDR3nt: TGTGCCAGTAGTGGAGCGGGAGGGCCTAATGAGCAGTTCTTC
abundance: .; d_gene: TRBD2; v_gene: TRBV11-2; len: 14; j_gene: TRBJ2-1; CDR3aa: CASSSLRGGFEQFF; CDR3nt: TGTGCCAGCAGCTCTCTGCGGGGGGGATTCGAGCAGTTCTTC
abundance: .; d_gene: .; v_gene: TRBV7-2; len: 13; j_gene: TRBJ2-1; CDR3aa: CASSLARGIEQFF; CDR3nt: TGTGCCAGCAGCTTAGCGAGAGGTATTGAGCAGTTCTTC
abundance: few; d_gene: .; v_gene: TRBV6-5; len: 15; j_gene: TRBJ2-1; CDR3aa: CASSYRGTAWDEQFF; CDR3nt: TGTGCCAGCAGTTACAGGGGTACGGCATGGGATGAGCAGTTCTTC
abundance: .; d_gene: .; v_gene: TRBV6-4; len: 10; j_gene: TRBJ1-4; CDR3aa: CASSDRGEVF; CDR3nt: TGTGCCAGCAGTGACAGGGGTGAGGTTTTT
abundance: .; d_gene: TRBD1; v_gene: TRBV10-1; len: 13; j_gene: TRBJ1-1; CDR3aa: CASSSTGHTEAFF; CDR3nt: TGCGCCAGCAGTTCGACAGGGCACACTGAAGCTTTCTTT
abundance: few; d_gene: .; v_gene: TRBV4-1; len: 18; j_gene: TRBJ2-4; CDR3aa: CASSQAWVEELSKNIQYF; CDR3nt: TGCGCCAGCAGCCAAGCCTGGGTAGAGGAACTCTCCAAAAACATTCAGTACTTC
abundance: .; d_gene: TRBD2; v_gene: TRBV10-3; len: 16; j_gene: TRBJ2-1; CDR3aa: CAISDPERGALKEQFF; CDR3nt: TGTGCCATCAGTGACCCTGAGCGGGGGGCCCTTAAAGAGCAGTTCTTC
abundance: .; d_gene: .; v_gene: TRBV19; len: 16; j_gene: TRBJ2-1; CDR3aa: CASSGQGGGSYNEQFF; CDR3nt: TGTGCCAGTAGTGGGCAGGGCGGCGGCTCCTACAATGAGCAGTTCTTC
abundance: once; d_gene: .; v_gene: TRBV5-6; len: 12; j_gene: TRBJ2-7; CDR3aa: CASSLYYYEQYF; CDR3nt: TGTGCCAGCAGCCTTTACTACTACGAGCAGTACTTC
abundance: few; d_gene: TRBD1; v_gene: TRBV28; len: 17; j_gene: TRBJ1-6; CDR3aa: CASSPSTGQGINSPLHF; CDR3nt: TGTGCCAGCAGCCCCTCCACCGGACAGGGCATTAATTCACCCCTCCACTTT
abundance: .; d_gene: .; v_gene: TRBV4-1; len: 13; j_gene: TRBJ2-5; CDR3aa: CASSVQGLETQYF; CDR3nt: TGCGCCAGCAGCGTACAGGGTCTGGAGACCCAGTACTTC
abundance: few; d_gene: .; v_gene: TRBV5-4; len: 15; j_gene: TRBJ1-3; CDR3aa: CASSLVQSSGNTIYF; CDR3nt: TGTGCCAGCAGCTTGGTCCAATCCTCTGGAAACACCATATATTTT
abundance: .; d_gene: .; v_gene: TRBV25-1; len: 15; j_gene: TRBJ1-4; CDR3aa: CASSEPGRTDEKLFF; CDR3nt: TGTGCCAGCAGTGAACCCGGGAGAACGGATGAAAAACTGTTTTTT
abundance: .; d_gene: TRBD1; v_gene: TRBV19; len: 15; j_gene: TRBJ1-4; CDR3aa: CASSAGGTTNEKLFF; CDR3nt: TGTGCCAGTAGCGCAGGGGGCACAACTAATGAAAAACTGTTTTTT
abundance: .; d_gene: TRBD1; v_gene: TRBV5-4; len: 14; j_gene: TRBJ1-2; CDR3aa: CASSFEQGVTGYTF; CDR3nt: TGTGCCAGCAGCTTTGAACAGGGGGTCACGGGCTACACCTTC
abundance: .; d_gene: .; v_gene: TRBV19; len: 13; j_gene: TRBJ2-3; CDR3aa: CASSTGFPDTQYF; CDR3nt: TGTGCCAGTAGTACAGGGTTTCCAGATACGCAGTATTTT
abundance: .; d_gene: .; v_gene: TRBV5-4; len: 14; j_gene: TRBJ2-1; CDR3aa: CASSLVISDNEQFF; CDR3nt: TGTGCCAGCAGCTTGGTGATCTCGGACAATGAGCAGTTCTTC
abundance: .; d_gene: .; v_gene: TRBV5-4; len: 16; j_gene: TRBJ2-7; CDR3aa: CASSLLIFDSPYEQYF; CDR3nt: TGTGCCAGCAGCTTGTTAATTTTTGACAGCCCCTACGAGCAGTACTTC
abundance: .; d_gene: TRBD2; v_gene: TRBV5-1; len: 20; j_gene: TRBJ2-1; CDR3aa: CASSLYPGLAGGSSYNEQFF; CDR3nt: TGCGCCAGCAGCCTCTATCCGGGACTAGCGGGGGGGAGCTCCTACAATGAGCAGTTCTTC
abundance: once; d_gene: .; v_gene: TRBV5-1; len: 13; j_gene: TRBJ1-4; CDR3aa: CASRMGPNEKLFF; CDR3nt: TGCGCCAGCAGGATGGGGCCTAATGAAAAACTGTTTTTT
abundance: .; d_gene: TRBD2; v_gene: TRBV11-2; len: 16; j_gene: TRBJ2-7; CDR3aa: CASSLEGGAVSYEQYF; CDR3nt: TGTGCCAGCAGCTTAGAGGGAGGGGCCGTCTCCTACGAGCAGTACTTC
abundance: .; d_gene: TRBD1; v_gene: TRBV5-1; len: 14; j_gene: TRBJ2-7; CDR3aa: CASSLYGQGYEQYF; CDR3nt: TGCGCCAGCAGCTTGTACGGACAGGGATACGAGCAGTACTTC
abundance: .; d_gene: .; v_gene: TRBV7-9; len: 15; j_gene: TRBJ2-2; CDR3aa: CASSIRGAATGELFF; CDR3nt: TGTGCCAGCAGCATCCGGGGGGCCGCCACCGGGGAGCTGTTTTTT
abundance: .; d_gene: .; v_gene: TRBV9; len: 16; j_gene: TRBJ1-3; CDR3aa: CASSVAGQLSGNTIYF; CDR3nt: TGTGCCAGCAGCGTAGCAGGACAGCTCTCTGGAAACACCATATATTTT
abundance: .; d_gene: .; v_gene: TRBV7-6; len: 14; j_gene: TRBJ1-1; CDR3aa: CASSEGHTGTEAFF; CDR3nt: TGTGCCAGCAGCGAGGGACACACTGGCACTGAAGCTTTCTTT
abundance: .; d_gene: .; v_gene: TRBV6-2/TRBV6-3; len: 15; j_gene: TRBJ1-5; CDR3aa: CASSYRTADTEPQHF; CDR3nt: TGTGCCAGCAGTTACAGGACAGCCGACACGGAGCCCCAGCATTTT
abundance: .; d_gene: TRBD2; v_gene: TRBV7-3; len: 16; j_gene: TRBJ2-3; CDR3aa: CASSSGLAGGLDTQYF; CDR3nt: TGTGCCAGCAGCTCAGGACTAGCGGGGGGTCTAGATACGCAGTATTTT
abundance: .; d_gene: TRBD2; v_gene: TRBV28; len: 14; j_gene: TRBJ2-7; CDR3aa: CASSHPGGGYEQYF; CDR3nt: TGTGCCAGCAGCCACCCGGGGGGAGGCTACGAGCAGTACTTC
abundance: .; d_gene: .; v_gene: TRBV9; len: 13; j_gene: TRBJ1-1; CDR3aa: CASSVILDTEAFF; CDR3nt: TGTGCCAGCAGCGTAATATTAGACACTGAAGCTTTCTTT
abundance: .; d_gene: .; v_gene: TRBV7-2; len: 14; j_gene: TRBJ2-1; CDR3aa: CASSLVGTYNEQFF; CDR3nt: TGTGCCAGCAGCTTAGTCGGGACCTACAATGAGCAGTTCTTC
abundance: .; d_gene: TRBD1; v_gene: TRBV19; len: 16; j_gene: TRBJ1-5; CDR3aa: CASSIATGGFHQPQHF; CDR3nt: TGTGCCAGTAGTATCGCGACAGGGGGCTTTCATCAGCCCCAGCATTTT
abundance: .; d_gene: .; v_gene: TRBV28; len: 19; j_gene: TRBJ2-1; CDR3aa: CASSSISPVAGKNYNEQFF; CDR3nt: TGTGCCAGCAGTTCCATCTCCCCTGTGGCGGGAAAGAACTACAATGAGCAGTTCTTC
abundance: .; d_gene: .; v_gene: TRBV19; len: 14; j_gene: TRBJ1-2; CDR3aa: CASSTSLGPGGYTF; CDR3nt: TGTGCCAGTAGTACTTCCCTGGGGCCCGGTGGCTACACCTTC
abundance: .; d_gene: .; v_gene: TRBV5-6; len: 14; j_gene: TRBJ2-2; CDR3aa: CASSLRGGAGELFF; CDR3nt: TGTGCCAGCAGCTTGAGGGGTGGAGCCGGGGAGCTGTTTTTT
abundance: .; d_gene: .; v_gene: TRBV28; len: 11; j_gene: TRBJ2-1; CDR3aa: CASSLRREQFF; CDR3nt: TGTGCCAGCAGTTTACGCCGGGAGCAGTTCTTC
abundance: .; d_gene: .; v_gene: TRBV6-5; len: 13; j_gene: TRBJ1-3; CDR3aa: CASIKGFGNTIYF; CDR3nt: TGTGCCAGCATAAAGGGGTTCGGAAACACCATATATTTT
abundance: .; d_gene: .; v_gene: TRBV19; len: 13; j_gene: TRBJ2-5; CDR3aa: CASSLGAQETQYF; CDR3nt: TGTGCCAGTAGCCTAGGCGCACAAGAGACCCAGTACTTC
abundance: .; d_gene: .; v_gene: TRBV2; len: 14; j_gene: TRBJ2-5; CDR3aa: CASSERRRQETQYF; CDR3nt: TGTGCCAGCAGTGAGCGGCGACGCCAAGAGACCCAGTACTTC
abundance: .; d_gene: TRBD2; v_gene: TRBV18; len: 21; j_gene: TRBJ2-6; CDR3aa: CASSGQLAAFGGPSGANVLTF; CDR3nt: TGTGCCAGCTCAGGCCAACTAGCGGCTTTTGGGGGGCCCTCTGGGGCCAACGTCCTGACTTTC
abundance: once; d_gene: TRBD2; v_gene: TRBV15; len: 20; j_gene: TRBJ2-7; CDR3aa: CATSRDYRHQASGRLREQYF; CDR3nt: TGTGCCACCAGCAGAGATTACCGCCACCAGGCTAGCGGGAGACTAAGGGAGCAGTACTTC
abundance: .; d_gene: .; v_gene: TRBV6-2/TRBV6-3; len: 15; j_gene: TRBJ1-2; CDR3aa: CASSQGGTPGYGYTF; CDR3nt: TGTGCCAGCAGTCAAGGAGGGACGCCGGGCTATGGCTACACCTTC
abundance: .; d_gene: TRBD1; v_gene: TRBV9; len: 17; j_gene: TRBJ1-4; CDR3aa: CASSAGTGRTTNEKLFF; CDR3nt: TGTGCCAGCAGCGCCGGGACAGGGCGAACAACTAATGAAAAACTGTTTTTT